This T cell receptor beta chain appears in the sequencing data of a study of cytomegalovirus exposure and HLA in healthy donors. The data were produced by immunoSEQ multiplex PCR, yet TCRdb's version contains in-frame clones alone and is incomplete. The table has approximately 300,000 clones, just over 85% seen once. V lost 4 bases to trimming and J lost 6 bases, with 13 bases between them. The CDR3 contains 14 residues. Looked up from germline, CDR1 is SGDLS and CDR2 is YYNGEE. This receptor was obtained from a woman under 30 in good health and CMV-seronegative. Sequencing was carried out using PBMCs. The chain has TRBV9 and TRBJ2-2, with D maybe TRBD2 (5 bases). The DNA of the CDR3 is TGTGCCAGCAGCCCAAGGGAGCCGCCCGGGGAGCTGTTTTTT. It specifies CASSPREPPGELFF.